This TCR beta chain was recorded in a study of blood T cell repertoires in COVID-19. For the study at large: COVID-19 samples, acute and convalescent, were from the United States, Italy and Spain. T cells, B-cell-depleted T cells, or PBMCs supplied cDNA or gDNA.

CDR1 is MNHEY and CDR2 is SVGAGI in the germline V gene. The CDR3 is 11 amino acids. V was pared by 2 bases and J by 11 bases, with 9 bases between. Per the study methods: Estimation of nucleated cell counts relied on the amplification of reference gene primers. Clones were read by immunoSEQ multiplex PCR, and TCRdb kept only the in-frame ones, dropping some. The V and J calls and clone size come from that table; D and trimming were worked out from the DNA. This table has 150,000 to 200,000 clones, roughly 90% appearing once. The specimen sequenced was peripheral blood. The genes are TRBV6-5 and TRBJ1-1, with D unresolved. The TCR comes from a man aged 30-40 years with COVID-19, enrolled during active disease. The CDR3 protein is CASSYDREAFF. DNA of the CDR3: TGTGCCAGCAGTTACGACCGGGAGGCTTTCTTT.